These T cell receptor beta chains were read from a single sample in a study of metastatic and nonmetastatic thyroid tumors. TCRdb re-called the PCR reads via MiXCR. The table records approximately 12,000 clones, around a quarter of them present only once. The sample taken for sequencing was blood. These receptors were taken from a female donor with papillary thyroid cancer or a benign thyroid nodule (not recorded which). Some clones in this sample may be carry-over from other donors' samples. Both conserved end residues are part of each CDR3. Fields, in order: CDR3 DNA, CDR3 protein, J gene, V gene, D gene, clone size. A D gene is named only where the DNA matches it firmly. Clone size is given for some rows only: seen once, a few or many times, or a class if the clone is expanded.

TGTGCCAGCAGCCCAAAAAAGTACGGGGACACTGAAGCTTTCTTT CASSPKKYGDTEAFF TRBJ1-1 TRBV11-2 - many
TGCGCCAGCAGCCCCCCCCTCTCCTACGAGCAGTACTTC CASSPPLSYEQYF TRBJ2-7 TRBV4-1 - -
TGTGCCAGCAGTCCGACAGGGGGGACTGGTGGCTACACCTTC CASSPTGGTGGYTF TRBJ1-2 TRBV3-1 TRBD1 many
TGTGCCAGCAGATCCACCCTATACGAGCAGTACTTC CASRSTLYEQYF TRBJ2-7 TRBV6-1 - few
TGTGCCAGCAGTTTTCGGGGATTCGCAGGAGGTGGGCAAGAGACCCAGTACTTC CASSFRGFAGGGQETQYF TRBJ2-5 TRBV28 - -
TGTGCCTGGAGAGTGGGACAGGACCATAATTCACCCCTCCACTTT CAWRVGQDHNSPLHF TRBJ1-6 TRBV30 TRBD1 many
TGTGCCAGCAGTTCCGGGGCCGGGACCTACGAGCAGTACTTC CASSSGAGTYEQYF TRBJ2-7 TRBV24-1 - few
TGTGCCAGCAGTGTTCGGACTAGCGGGGGACTCAACACCGGGGAGCTGTTTTTT CASSVRTSGGLNTGELFF TRBJ2-2 TRBV2 TRBD2 -
TGTGCCAGCAGCGTAGGAGGAGCCGGCAATGAGCAGTTCTTC CASSVGGAGNEQFF TRBJ2-1 TRBV9 - many
TGCAGTGCTAGAGAACCTGGGGGGATAAGGCAGCCCCAGCATTTT CSAREPGGIRQPQHF TRBJ1-5 TRBV20-1 - -
TGTGCCAGCAGTGAAGCTAGCGGAGAGGGCACAGATACGCAGTATTTT CASSEASGEGTDTQYF TRBJ2-3 TRBV6-1 - -
TGCGCCAGCAGCCCGACTAGCCGGGCAGATACGCAGTATTTT CASSPTSRADTQYF TRBJ2-3 TRBV5-1 TRBD2 many
TGTGCCAGCTCACCACCTAGCGGGAGTCGAAACGAGCAGTACTTC CASSPPSGSRNEQYF TRBJ2-7 TRBV18 TRBD2 -
TGTGCCAGCAGAGGACAAGGGAAAAATGAAAAACTGTTTTTT CASRGQGKNEKLFF TRBJ1-4 TRBV12-3/TRBV12-4 - few
TGTGCCAGCAGTTTATTCGGGACAGGCTCCTACGAGCAGTACTTC CASSLFGTGSYEQYF TRBJ2-7 TRBV27 TRBD1 few
TGCGCCAGCAGCTTGGCCGGTACGGGATCCTCCTACGAGCAGTACTTC CASSLAGTGSSYEQYF TRBJ2-7 TRBV5-1 - -
TGTGCCAGCAGCGACTGGAATGAAAAACTGTTTTTT CASSDWNEKLFF TRBJ1-4 TRBV6-2/TRBV6-3 - few
TGTGCCAGTAATCAGGGTTTGTATCGTGGCTACACCTTC CASNQGLYRGYTF TRBJ1-2 TRBV19 - many
TGTGCCAGCAGTTTCAGCCCTAACTATGGCTACACCTTC CASSFSPNYGYTF TRBJ1-2 TRBV27 - medium-sized
TGTGCCACCAGTGACCCCGGGACGGAGGGCACAGATACGCAGTATTTT CATSDPGTEGTDTQYF TRBJ2-3 TRBV24-1 - many
TGTGCCAGCAGCTTAGGGTGGCAGCGGACCGGGGAGCTGTTTTTT CASSLGWQRTGELFF TRBJ2-2 TRBV7-2 - -
TGTGCCAGCAGTCCTCTAGCGGGAGGTGGCACTGCCTACGAGCAGTACTTC CASSPLAGGGTAYEQYF TRBJ2-7 TRBV2 TRBD2 -
TGTGCCAGCAGTTCAATTCTAGCGGTAAGCACAGATACGCAGTATTTT CASSSILAVSTDTQYF TRBJ2-3 TRBV6-5 TRBD2 -
TGCAGTGCTAGAATTGAGAACAATGAGCAGTTCTTC CSARIENNEQFF TRBJ2-1 TRBV20-1 - -
TGTGCCAGCAGTGAACGAGGCAGGGTGGCCAAAAACATTCAGTACTTC CASSERGRVAKNIQYF TRBJ2-4 TRBV2 - many
TGCAGTGCTAGAGACTTAAACGGGGGGTCACACACTGAAGCTTTCTTT CSARDLNGGSHTEAFF TRBJ1-1 TRBV20-1 - -
TGTGCCAGCAGTCGCCGGGACAGGAGTAAAGAGACCCAGTACTTC CASSRRDRSKETQYF TRBJ2-5 TRBV12-3/TRBV12-4 TRBD1 medium-sized
TGTGCCTGGAGTGTCGGGGGTAAGGAGCAGCCCCAGCATTTT CAWSVGGKEQPQHF TRBJ1-5 TRBV30 - medium-sized
TGTGCCAGCAGTTACCGCCGCAACCGGGGACTTCGCTATGGCTACACCTTC CASSYRRNRGLRYGYTF TRBJ1-2 TRBV28 - medium-sized
TGTGCCAGCAGCGAGGACATAGCTGGAGTAGAGACCCAGTACTTC CASSEDIAGVETQYF TRBJ2-5 TRBV6-1 - -
TGCAGTGCTAGAGACCACGGACGGAGAGAGCCCGTGTCCTACGAGCAGTACTTC CSARDHGRREPVSYEQYF TRBJ2-7 TRBV20-1 - -
TGTGCCAGCAGCCGTCTGACAGGAACTAACTATGGCTACACCTTC CASSRLTGTNYGYTF TRBJ1-2 TRBV3-1 - -
TGTGCCAGCATCTCCAGGACAGGGTGGTACAATGAGCAGTTCTTC CASISRTGWYNEQFF TRBJ2-1 TRBV7-6 TRBD1 -
TGTGCCAGCAGCTTTGGCGCACAGGGTCAGCCCCAGCATTTT CASSFGAQGQPQHF TRBJ1-5 TRBV5-6 - many
TGTGCCAGCAGTCCCACTGGGAGCTCTGGGGCCAACGTCCTGACTTTC CASSPTGSSGANVLTF TRBJ2-6 TRBV6-1 - medium-sized
TGTGCCAGCAGCTTCAGGGTAGGGGGGGAGCTGTTTTTT CASSFRVGGELFF TRBJ2-2 TRBV11-1 - -
TGTGCCAGCAGTTACTTGAACCCTCTCGTACCAGACGACTATGGCTACACCTTC CASSYLNPLVPDDYGYTF TRBJ1-2 TRBV6-2/TRBV6-3 - -
TGTGCCAGCAGCTTAGCGCTCAGATCAGGGTCCAACACCGGGGAGCTGTTTTTT CASSLALRSGSNTGELFF TRBJ2-2 TRBV11-1 - many
TGTGCCAGCAGTCCCACAGGGTTGACTAGCAATCAGCCCCAGCATTTT CASSPTGLTSNQPQHF TRBJ1-5 TRBV2 - -
TGTGCCAGCAGTTTGGGCAGAGACTATGGCTACACCTTC CASSLGRDYGYTF TRBJ1-2 TRBV28 - medium-sized
TGTGCCAGCAGCCCTAGGACAGGGGGATTAACCGGGGAGCTGTTTTTT CASSPRTGGLTGELFF TRBJ2-2 TRBV9 TRBD1 once
TGTGCCTGGAGTGTAGCAGGGACAGCTTACGAGCAGTACTTC CAWSVAGTAYEQYF TRBJ2-7 TRBV30 TRBD1 many
TGTGCCAGTGATAGGATGAACACTGAAGCTTTCTTT CASDRMNTEAFF TRBJ1-1 TRBV28 - many
TGTGCCAGCAGCCAAGAGAGGGGAGCGGGGGGCTTGAGGAATGAGCAGTTCTTC CASSQERGAGGLRNEQFF TRBJ2-1 TRBV3-1 TRBD2 many
TGTGCCAGCAGCCACTGGGGCAGGGGACTCTCCGGGAAGCTGTTTTTT CASSHWGRGLSGKLFF TRBJ2-2 TRBV3-1 - -
TGTGCCAGCAGGACCATTGGCGGGCCAAGGAATGAGCAGTTCTTC CASRTIGGPRNEQFF TRBJ2-1 TRBV6-1 - -
TGCAGTGCTAGAGATCTAATGGCTAAGGGTGGCTACACCTTC CSARDLMAKGGYTF TRBJ1-2 TRBV20-1 - medium-sized
TGCAGTGCCCTCCCCCTGAATACCGGGGAGCTGTTTTTT CSALPLNTGELFF TRBJ2-2 TRBV20-1 - -
TGTGCCAGCAGGCCTACAGGGCACTATGGCTACACCTTC CASRPTGHYGYTF TRBJ1-2 TRBV28 - medium-sized
TGTGCCAGCAGTTTGGGCTACACTGAAGCTTTCTTT CASSLGYTEAFF TRBJ1-1 TRBV28 - medium-sized
TGTGCCAGCAGTTTGGTTTCAGGGGGGTTCTACGAGCAGTACTTC CASSLVSGGFYEQYF TRBJ2-7 TRBV27 - medium-sized